Listed here are 30 T cell receptor beta chains from one sample, sequenced in a study of blood T cells in healthy people across ages (dated by TCRdb to the mid-2010s). Receptors were amplified or captured by 5' RACE. The reads were generated on an Illumina HiSeq 2500. A second about 6 to 11 cycle PCR used a sample-barcoded 5' primer and a J-beta primer mix. TCRdb reworked the public reads: Q25 trimming with fastp, MiXCR clone assembly, productive beta chains retained. Each entry is one CDR3 protein sequence, shown with its most common DNA and genes. The sample table lists over a million distinct CDR3 sequences, around two fifths of them with a count of one. The ten largest clones represent roughly 8.2% of the sample. Sequenced: blood. These receptors all stem from a woman between 18 and 29 years old in good health.

This clonotype appeared many times. V and J are TRBV3-1 and TRBJ2-3; D might be TRBD1 (8 bases). CDR1 is LGHDT, CDR2 YNNKEL, per germline (reference sequence). V was pared by 0 bases and J by 0 bases, with 19 bases between. This CDR3 spans 19 amino acids. The CDR3 DNA sequence: TGTGCCAGCAGCCAAGATCCCCACAGGGGGGGCGCAAGCACAGATACGCAGTATTTT. It yields the protein CASSQDPHRGGASTDTQYF.

The chain recombines TRBV5-5 with TRBJ2-3; TRBD2 agrees at 13 bases. The germline CDR1 and CDR2 sequences are SGHKS and YYEKEE (reference sequence). The CDR3 sequence is 17 residues long. V trimming: 8 bases; J trimming: 4 bases; junction bases outside the gene matches: 13. CDR3 in DNA: TGTGCCAGAGGCTTTGGGGAACTAGCGGGAGGGCCAGATACGCAGTATTTT. It specifies CARGFGELAGGPDTQYF.

This rearrangement joins TRBV4-1 to TRBJ1-2; D unclear. This CDR3 spans 14 amino acids. CDR1 is MGHRA, CDR2 YSYEKL, per germline. The V end was cut by 0 bases, the J end by 7 bases, with 12 bases between. The CDR3 nucleotides are TGCGCCAGCAGCCAAGATCTCATTACAATTGGCTACACCTTC. This sequence encodes CASSQDLITIGYTF.

The chain combines TRBV5-1 with TRBJ1-2; D gene unclear. Looked up from germline, CDR1 is SGHRS and CDR2 is YFSETQ. Trimming removed 0 bases at V and 1 base at J, with 10 bases between. The CDR3 is 15 residues long. The DNA for the CDR3 is TGCGCCAGCAGCTTGGAGACGGCGGGTAACTATGGCTACACCTTC. It specifies CASSLETAGNYGYTF.

This clonotype was detected a few times. This chain connects TRBV7-9 to TRBJ2-1, with 8 bases fitting TRBD2. The CDR3 covers 16 residues. The junction had 10 bases not matched to a gene; V was cut back by 5 bases and J by 4 bases. CDR1 is SEHNR and CDR2 is FQNEAQ in the germline V gene (reference sequence). DNA for the CDR3: TGTGCCAGCAGCCCTCAAGCGGGAGTGAGTTACAATGAGCAGTTCTTC. This encodes CASSPQAGVSYNEQFF.

The chain is built from TRBV2 and TRBJ1-2; D might be TRBD1 (5 bases). The CDR3 consists of 13 residues. Per the germline V gene, CDR1 is SNHLY and CDR2 is FYNNEI. Trimming cost V 3 bases and J 4 bases, with 9 bases left between them. CDR3 sequence (DNA): TGTGCCAGCAGTGACAGACAGCGCTATGGCTACACCTTC. Translated: CASSDRQRYGYTF.

The genes are TRBV27 and TRBJ2-3; D is unclear. The CDR3 contains 14 residues. Germline loops: CDR1 MNHEY, CDR2 SMNVEV (reference sequence). The V end was cut by 3 bases, the J end by 3 bases, with 10 bases between. The CDR3 protein is CASSFGEVTDTQYF. The CDR3, as DNA: TGTGCCAGCAGTTTTGGAGAGGTTACAGATACGCAGTATTTT.

V and J are TRBV3-1 and TRBJ1-1; 7 positions agree with TRBD1. The ends lost 3 bases at V and 11 bases at J; junction bases unmatched: 6. Germline V gene data show CDR1 as LGHDT and CDR2 as YNNKEL (reference sequence). There are 12 residues in the CDR3. Here the CDR3 reads CASSHRQGVAFF. CDR3 sequence (DNA): TGTGCCAGCAGCCATCGCCAGGGGGTTGCTTTCTTT.

The chain uses TRBV5-1 and TRBJ1-1; D is undetermined. This CDR3 spans 13 amino acids. The germline V gene has CDR1 SGHRS and CDR2 YFSETQ. V dropped 2 bases and J dropped 4 bases, with 9 bases sitting between them. CDR3: CASSLRTGTEAFF. CDR3 sequence (DNA): TGCGCCAGCAGCTTAAGGACGGGCACTGAAGCTTTCTTT.

V usage is TRBV20-1 and J usage is TRBJ2-1; D is unclear. CDR3 length: 13 amino acids. The ends were cut back, 0 bases at V and 9 bases at J, with 12 bases in the middle. Germline V gene lookup returns CDR1 DFQATT and CDR2 SNEGSKA (reference sequence). In DNA form, the CDR3 reads TGCAGTGCTAGAGATCGCTCCCCGGGTGAGCAGTTCTTC. Encoded protein: CSARDRSPGEQFF.

The chain joins TRBV20-1 to TRBJ1-2; D ambiguous. This CDR3 comprises 12 residues. V was trimmed by 0 bases and J by 0 bases, leaving 2 bases between them. The germline CDR1 and CDR2 sequences are DFQATT and SNEGSKA (reference sequence). Here the CDR3 reads CSARESNYGYTF. CDR3 DNA sequence: TGCAGTGCTAGAGAGTCTAACTATGGCTACACCTTC.

This clonotype was seen only a few times. The CDR3 loop is CGTRDSFDEQFF. In DNA form, the CDR3 reads TGCGGGACCCGGGACTCGTTTGACGAGCAGTTCTTC. V and J are TRBV29-1 and TRBJ2-1, with D perhaps matching TRBD2 (6 bases). Germline V gene data show CDR1 as SQVTM and CDR2 as ANQGSEA. The CDR3 covers 12 residues.

The chain has TRBV5-1 and TRBJ1-2; possibly TRBD1 for D (5 bases). Germline V CDR1 and CDR2: SGHRS, YFSETQ. CDR3 length: 14 amino acids. V dropped 4 bases and J dropped 3 bases, with 13 bases sitting between them. CDR3 bases: TGCGCCAGCAGCCCGATCCAGACAGACTATGGCTACACCTTC. Its translation is CASSPIQTDYGYTF.

This clonotype has more than one count but fewer than ten. The V gene is TRBV7-8, the J gene TRBJ2-7; D call uncertain. Germline V gene sequence: CDR1 SGHVS, CDR2 FQNEAQ. V was cut by 1 base and J by 1 base, with 11 bases left in between. CDR3 size: 15 residues. CDR3 loop: CASSLGAPRSYEQYF. CDR3 sequence (DNA): TGTGCCAGCAGCTTAGGGGCACCCCGGTCCTACGAGCAGTACTTC. Filled out from reference TRBV7-8 and TRBJ2-7, the complete variable domain reads GAGVSQSPRYKVAKRGQDVALRCDPISGHVSLFWYQQALGQGPEFLTYFQNEAQLDKSGLPSDRFFAERPEGSVSTLKIQRTQQEDSAVYLCASSLGAPRSYEQYFGPGTRLTVT.

This clonotype was observed once. The chain combines TRBV10-3 with TRBJ1-4; 8 bases map to TRBD1. Trimming cost V 10 bases and J 8 bases; bases outside gene matches: 9. CDR3 length: 13 residues. CDR1 is ENHRY, CDR2 SYGVKD, per germline. The CDR3 sequence is CATQDREGEKLFF. The DNA of the CDR3 is TGTGCCACCCAGGACAGGGAAGGCGAAAAACTGTTTTTT.

The rearrangement uses TRBV6-1 and TRBJ1-5; no definite D call. V gave up 7 bases and J gave up 2 bases, with 6 bases separating them. This CDR3 region has 12 residues. Looked up from germline, CDR1 is MNHNS and CDR2 is SASEGT. CDR3 DNA sequence: TGTGCCAGCATGGTACGCAATCAGCCCCAGCATTTT. It encodes CASMVRNQPQHF.

There are a few counts of this clonotype. The CDR3 DNA is TGTGCCAGCAGTTGGCCTAGTACCTACAAAAACATTCAGTACTTC. Translating gives CASSWPSTYKNIQYF. The chain carries TRBV28 and TRBJ2-4, with unresolved D. This CDR3 comprises 15 residues. Germline CDR1 reads MDHEN; CDR2 reads SYDVKM. V lost 4 bases to trimming and J lost 3 bases, with 13 bases between them.

This clonotype was detected a few times. The chain couples TRBV12-5 to TRBJ2-4; D is perhaps TRBD2 (5 bases). V lost 5 bases and J 0 bases, leaving 8 bases between the germline ends. The CDR3 has 14 amino acids. Germline CDR1 LGHNT, CDR2 FRNRAP. Here the CDR3 DNA reads TGTGCTAGTGGTATCGCGGGAGCCAAAAACATTCAGTACTTC. Its protein is CASGIAGAKNIQYF.

In this sample, this clonotype turned up a few times. The chain is built from TRBV7-2 and TRBJ2-7; a possible D gene is TRBD1 (6 bases). Per germline, CDR1 SGHTA and CDR2 FQGNSA. CDR3 length equals 14 residues. V dropped 2 bases and J dropped 1 base, with 9 bases sitting between them. The CDR3 bases are TGTGCCAGCAGCTTACCTCAGGGGTCCTACGAGCAGTACTTC. Protein: CASSLPQGSYEQYF.

This clonotype came up a few times. The chain is built from TRBV10-1 and TRBJ1-5; D is ambiguous. Trimming took off 0 bases at V and 4 bases at J, with 7 bases between the two ends. The CDR3 runs to 14 residues. The V gene's germline CDR1 is WNHNN and CDR2 SYGVQD (reference sequence). CDR3 region: CASSESAKNQPQHF. In DNA, the CDR3 is TGCGCCAGCAGTGAGTCCGCCAAAAATCAGCCCCAGCATTTT.

J is TRBJ2-3 and V is TRBV6-1; D tentatively fits TRBD1 or TRBD2 (5 bases each). Germline V gene data show CDR1 as MNHNS and CDR2 as SASEGT. V was trimmed by 6 bases and J by 6 bases, leaving 22 bases between them. This CDR3 spans 16 amino acids. CDR3: CASRGQRIPWGDTQYF. The CDR3 DNA reads as TGTGCCAGCAGAGGTCAGCGGATCCCCTGGGGGGATACGCAGTATTTT.

This clonotype was seen many times. This chain connects TRBV5-1 to TRBJ1-2, with 7 bases lining up with TRBD1. J gave up 6 bases and V 4 bases, and 6 bases lay outside the gene matches. The CDR3 extends over 13 amino acids. The germline gives CDR1 SGHRS, CDR2 YFSETQ. The CDR3 is CASSGSQGDGYTF. CDR3 sequence (DNA): TGCGCCAGCAGCGGGAGCCAGGGGGATGGCTACACCTTC.

The V gene is TRBV20-1, the J gene TRBJ2-1, with 7 bases that match TRBD2. V lost 0 bases, J lost 6 bases, and 11 bases stayed unmatched. CDR1 and CDR2 from the germline V gene are DFQATT and SNEGSKA (reference sequence). This CDR3 has 16 amino acids. The CDR3 sequence is CSARERGRTGGNEQFF. CDR3 DNA: TGCAGTGCTAGAGAGAGGGGACGTACGGGGGGCAATGAGCAGTTCTTC.

The J gene is TRBJ2-3, the V gene TRBV24-1; D might be TRBD1 or TRBD2, each matching 6 bases. V was trimmed by 7 bases and J by 3 bases, leaving 22 bases between them. Germline CDR1 and CDR2: KGHDR and SFDVKD. There are 17 residues in the CDR3. CDR3 loop: CATRAAGGQGLTDTQYF. The CDR3, as DNA: TGTGCCACCAGAGCCGCTGGAGGGCAGGGGCTTACAGATACGCAGTATTTT.

This clonotype came up many times. CDR3 coding DNA: TGTGCCAGCAGCTGGACTAGCGGGTACGAGCAGTACTTC. It yields the protein CASSWTSGYEQYF. The rearrangement uses TRBV7-8 and TRBJ2-7; 11 nucleotides align to TRBD2. The V gene end was trimmed by 4 bases and the J gene end by 4 bases; junction bases not matched to a gene: 0. This CDR3 comprises 13 residues. CDR1 and CDR2 from the germline V gene are SGHVS and FQNEAQ.

The chain uses TRBV2 and TRBJ1-2; D is perhaps TRBD1 (5 bases). With 4 bases removed from V and 0 bases from J, the gap between germline ends came to 9 bases. The germline V gene has CDR1 SNHLY and CDR2 FYNNEI. There are 14 residues in the CDR3. In DNA, the CDR3 is TGTGCCAGCAGTGCGGAGGGGTCTAACTATGGCTACACCTTC. This gives the protein CASSAEGSNYGYTF.

As regards this clonotype: Germline is not matched at one junction end, which may reflect a read error. The gene calls are TRBV9 and TRBJ2-3; D is possibly TRBD2 (6 bases). The CDR3 covers 15 residues. CDR1 is SGDLS and CDR2 is YYNGEE in the germline V gene. The CDR3 nucleotides read TGTGCCAGCAACTCGGGAGCCTCCGTCACAGATGCGCAGTATTTT. Translation: CASNSGASVTDAQYF.

This clonotype was counted a single time. This sequence joins TRBV2 and TRBJ2-5; TRBD2 agrees at 9 bases. The germline CDR1 and CDR2 sequences are SNHLY and FYNNEI. Losses at the gene ends were 8 bases for V and 5 bases for J; bases not matched to a gene: 12. This CDR3 region has 15 residues. CDR3 sequence (DNA): TGTGCCAGCCCTCCGAGTAGCGGGGGTCTGGAGACCCAGTACTTC. Translated, it gives CASPPSSGGLETQYF.

V is TRBV27 and J is TRBJ1-4; maybe TRBD1 (5 bases). Germline V lookup: CDR1 MNHEY, CDR2 SMNVEV (reference sequence). The CDR3 runs 15 residues. V was clipped by 3 bases and J by 5 bases, with 13 bases between them. The CDR3, as DNA: TGTGCCAGCAGTTTTCGGGGGGTCACGAATGAAAAACTGTTTTTT. Its translation is CASSFRGVTNEKLFF.

Regarding this clonotype: A much bigger clone sits one base away, suggesting this may be a read error. Written as DNA, the CDR3 is TGCAGCGTTGAAGCCAATCCCTACAATGAGCAGTACTTC. Translation: CSVEANPYNEQYF. The V and J genes are TRBV29-1 and TRBJ2-1; D gene uncertain. TRBJ2-7 explains the end of the DNA better; the J call may be wrong. CDR1 and CDR2 from the germline V gene are SQVTM and ANQGSEA. This CDR3 has 13 amino acids.